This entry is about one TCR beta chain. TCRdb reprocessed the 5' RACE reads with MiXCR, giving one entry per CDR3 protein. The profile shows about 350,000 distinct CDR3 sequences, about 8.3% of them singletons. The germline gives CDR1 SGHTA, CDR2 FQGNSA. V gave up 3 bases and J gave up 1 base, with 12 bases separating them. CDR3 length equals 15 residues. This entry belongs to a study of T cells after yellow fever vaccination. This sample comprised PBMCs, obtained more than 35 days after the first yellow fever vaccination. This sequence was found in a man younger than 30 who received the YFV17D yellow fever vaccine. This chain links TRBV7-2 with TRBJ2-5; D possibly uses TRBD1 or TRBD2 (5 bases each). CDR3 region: CASSFRDGSQETQYF. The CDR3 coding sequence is TGTGCCAGCAGCTTCCGGGACGGCAGCCAAGAGACCCAGTACTTC.